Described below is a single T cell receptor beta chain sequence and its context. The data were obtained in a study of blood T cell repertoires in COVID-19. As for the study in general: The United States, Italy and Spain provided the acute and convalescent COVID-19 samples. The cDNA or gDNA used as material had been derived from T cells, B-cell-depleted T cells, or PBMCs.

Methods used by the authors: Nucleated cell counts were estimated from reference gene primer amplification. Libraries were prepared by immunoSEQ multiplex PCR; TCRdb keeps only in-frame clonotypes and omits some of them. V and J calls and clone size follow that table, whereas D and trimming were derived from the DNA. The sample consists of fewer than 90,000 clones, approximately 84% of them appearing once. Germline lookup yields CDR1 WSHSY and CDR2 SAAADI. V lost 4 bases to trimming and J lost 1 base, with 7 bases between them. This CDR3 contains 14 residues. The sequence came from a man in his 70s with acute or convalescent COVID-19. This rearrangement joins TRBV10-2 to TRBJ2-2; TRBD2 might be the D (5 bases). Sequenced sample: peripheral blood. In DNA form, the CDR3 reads TGCGCCAGCAGTGTGGACTTGAACACCGGGGAGCTGTTTTTT. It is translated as CASSVDLNTGELFF.